These T cell receptor beta chains were read from a single sample in a study of shared clonotypes between healthy human individuals. Here immunoSEQ multiplex PCR was the method, and the copy in TCRdb shows in-frame clones only, minus some. This sample has about 1 million clones, with around 75% found just once. Material: memory CD4+ T cells sorted from blood. Every receptor here comes from a man aged 18 to 30 in good health. The CDR3 runs from the conserved cysteine through the conserved F or W. The order of the fields is D gene, clone size, V gene, J gene, CDR3 DNA, CDR3 protein. A D gene is named only where the DNA matches it firmly. Not every row has a clone size; where given, it reads once, few, many or a size class.

d_gene: TRBD2; abundance: NA; v_gene: TRBV29-1; j_gene: TRBJ2-5; CDR3nt: TGCAGCGCTTCCGGGACTAGCGGACCGCAAGAGACCCAGTACTTC; CDR3aa: CSASGTSGPQETQYF
d_gene: NA; abundance: few; v_gene: TRBV7-2; j_gene: TRBJ2-3; CDR3nt: TGTGCCAGCAGCCCCAGGCCGACAGATACGCAGTATTTT; CDR3aa: CASSPRPTDTQYF
d_gene: NA; abundance: NA; v_gene: TRBV6-5; j_gene: TRBJ1-5; CDR3nt: TGTGCCAGCAGTTACGACGGGGGGGGTCAGCCCCAGCATTTT; CDR3aa: CASSYDGGGQPQHF
d_gene: NA; abundance: NA; v_gene: TRBV6-5; j_gene: TRBJ2-1; CDR3nt: TGTGCCAGCAGCCCTGGGACCTCCTACAATGAGCAGTTCTTC; CDR3aa: CASSPGTSYNEQFF
d_gene: NA; abundance: NA; v_gene: TRBV5-1; j_gene: TRBJ1-2; CDR3nt: TGCGCCAGCAGCTTGGATGTGGGGGGGCTTGGCTACACCTTC; CDR3aa: CASSLDVGGLGYTF
d_gene: TRBD2; abundance: NA; v_gene: TRBV10-3; j_gene: TRBJ2-3; CDR3nt: TGTGCCATCGGGCGGGAGACGGAGGCAGATACGCAGTATTTT; CDR3aa: CAIGRETEADTQYF
d_gene: TRBD2; abundance: once; v_gene: TRBV10-3; j_gene: TRBJ2-1; CDR3nt: TGTGCCATCAGTGCTAGCGGGGGGGTAGGTTTTGATGAGCAGTTCTTC; CDR3aa: CAISASGGVGFDEQFF
d_gene: NA; abundance: once; v_gene: TRBV9; j_gene: TRBJ2-7; CDR3nt: TGTGCCAGCAGCGTAGGGGCAGATGCCTACGAGCAGTACTTC; CDR3aa: CASSVGADAYEQYF
d_gene: NA; abundance: NA; v_gene: TRBV25-1; j_gene: TRBJ2-2; CDR3nt: TGTGCCAGCAGTGAGAATTGGCTTTACACCGGGGAGCTGTTTTTT; CDR3aa: CASSENWLYTGELFF
d_gene: NA; abundance: NA; v_gene: TRBV6-1; j_gene: TRBJ2-2; CDR3nt: TGTGCCAGCAGTACACTTACCGGGGAGCTGTTTTTT; CDR3aa: CASSTLTGELFF
d_gene: NA; abundance: NA; v_gene: TRBV30; j_gene: TRBJ2-6; CDR3nt: TGTGCCTGGAGCTCTCCTAGCTCTGGGGCCAACGTCCTGACTTTC; CDR3aa: CAWSSPSSGANVLTF
d_gene: NA; abundance: NA; v_gene: TRBV7-6; j_gene: TRBJ2-5; CDR3nt: TGTGCCAGCAGCTTACCTCCGGATGAGACCCAGTACTTC; CDR3aa: CASSLPPDETQYF
d_gene: NA; abundance: once; v_gene: TRBV27; j_gene: TRBJ2-7; CDR3nt: TGTGCCAGCAGTCGAGCTATCTCGGGACACTCAACCCTCTACGAGCAGTACTTC; CDR3aa: CASSRAISGHSTLYEQYF
d_gene: NA; abundance: NA; v_gene: TRBV5-1; j_gene: TRBJ2-1; CDR3nt: TGCGCCAGCAGCTACTCCCGCACTTCAGCCTACAATGAGCAGTTCTTC; CDR3aa: CASSYSRTSAYNEQFF
d_gene: TRBD1; abundance: NA; v_gene: TRBV25-1; j_gene: TRBJ1-2; CDR3nt: TGTGCCAGCAGGGGACAGGGGTCTGTTGGCTACACCTTC; CDR3aa: CASRGQGSVGYTF
d_gene: NA; abundance: NA; v_gene: TRBV18; j_gene: TRBJ2-1; CDR3nt: TGTGCCAGCTCACCAACCCCAATGGCTTACAATGAGCAGTTCTTC; CDR3aa: CASSPTPMAYNEQFF
d_gene: NA; abundance: NA; v_gene: TRBV7-2; j_gene: TRBJ2-7; CDR3nt: TGTGCCAGCAGCCACGAGGGGGTCCCCGAGCAGTACTTC; CDR3aa: CASSHEGVPEQYF
d_gene: TRBD1; abundance: few; v_gene: TRBV18; j_gene: TRBJ2-7; CDR3nt: TGTGCCAGCTCACCACCGACAGGGATCGGCTCCTACGAGCAGTACTTC; CDR3aa: CASSPPTGIGSYEQYF
d_gene: NA; abundance: NA; v_gene: TRBV18; j_gene: TRBJ2-7; CDR3nt: TGTGCCAGCTCACCACAATCGGGTAACGAGCAGTACTTC; CDR3aa: CASSPQSGNEQYF
d_gene: NA; abundance: NA; v_gene: TRBV18; j_gene: TRBJ1-6; CDR3nt: TGTGCCAGCTCACCCGAGGGGGGTTCACCCCTCCACTTT; CDR3aa: CASSPEGGSPLHF
d_gene: NA; abundance: NA; v_gene: TRBV2; j_gene: TRBJ1-2; CDR3nt: TGTGCCAGCATGCCACCAGTCTCTAACTATGGCTACACCTTC; CDR3aa: CASMPPVSNYGYTF
d_gene: NA; abundance: few; v_gene: TRBV6-6; j_gene: TRBJ2-7; CDR3nt: TGTGCCAGCAGTTACTCGCGCGAGCAGTACTTC; CDR3aa: CASSYSREQYF
d_gene: NA; abundance: NA; v_gene: TRBV29-1; j_gene: TRBJ1-2; CDR3nt: TGCAGCGTTTTCCGGGACCGATACACCTTC; CDR3aa: CSVFRDRYTF
d_gene: TRBD1; abundance: NA; v_gene: TRBV19; j_gene: TRBJ1-5; CDR3nt: TGTGCCAGTAGTAGAGTAACAGGGGGAAATAGCAATCAGCCCCAGCATTTT; CDR3aa: CASSRVTGGNSNQPQHF
d_gene: NA; abundance: NA; v_gene: TRBV5-4; j_gene: TRBJ2-3; CDR3nt: TGTGCCAGCAGCTTTAGCGGAAGCACAGATACGCAGTATTTT; CDR3aa: CASSFSGSTDTQYF
d_gene: TRBD2; abundance: many; v_gene: TRBV6-1; j_gene: TRBJ2-5; CDR3nt: TGTGCCAGCAGTGTGACTAGCGGGGGATTGGGGGAGACCCAGTACTTC; CDR3aa: CASSVTSGGLGETQYF
d_gene: TRBD2; abundance: NA; v_gene: TRBV6-5; j_gene: TRBJ2-1; CDR3nt: TGTGCCAGCAGGAGCAGCGGGGGGGCCTACAATGAGCAGTTCTTC; CDR3aa: CASRSSGGAYNEQFF
d_gene: NA; abundance: NA; v_gene: TRBV10-3; j_gene: TRBJ2-5; CDR3nt: TGTGCCATCAGTGAATCACAGCTCCCCCAAGAGACCCAGTACTTC; CDR3aa: CAISESQLPQETQYF
d_gene: NA; abundance: NA; v_gene: TRBV19; j_gene: TRBJ1-5; CDR3nt: TGTGCCAGTAGTACAGACCCGAATCAGCCCCAGCATTTT; CDR3aa: CASSTDPNQPQHF
d_gene: NA; abundance: NA; v_gene: TRBV11-3; j_gene: TRBJ1-1; CDR3nt: TGTGCCAGCAGCTCGCCCCCTGAGATGTTAGTCAGGACGAACACTGAAGCTTTCTTT; CDR3aa: CASSSPPEMLVRTNTEAFF
d_gene: TRBD1; abundance: NA; v_gene: TRBV6-6; j_gene: TRBJ2-7; CDR3nt: TGTGCCAGCAGTATAGGGACAGTCTCCTTCTCCTACGAGCAGTACTTC; CDR3aa: CASSIGTVSFSYEQYF
d_gene: TRBD1; abundance: many; v_gene: TRBV11-1; j_gene: TRBJ1-2; CDR3nt: TGTGCCAGCAGCCGAATCGGGACAGGGGATGGCTACACCTTC; CDR3aa: CASSRIGTGDGYTF
d_gene: TRBD1; abundance: NA; v_gene: TRBV6-6; j_gene: TRBJ1-5; CDR3nt: TGTGCCAGCAGTTACATCACAGGGGGCGATCAGCCCCAGCATTTT; CDR3aa: CASSYITGGDQPQHF
d_gene: NA; abundance: NA; v_gene: TRBV5-1; j_gene: TRBJ2-1; CDR3nt: TGCGCCAGCAGCGTTCTCAATGAGCAGTTCTTC; CDR3aa: CASSVLNEQFF
d_gene: NA; abundance: once; v_gene: TRBV5-1; j_gene: TRBJ2-7; CDR3nt: TGCGCCAGCAGCTCCAGGGACGAGCAGTACTTC; CDR3aa: CASSSRDEQYF
d_gene: NA; abundance: few; v_gene: TRBV28; j_gene: TRBJ1-2; CDR3nt: TGTGCCAGCTATCAAACCGGGACAAACTATGGCTACACCTTC; CDR3aa: CASYQTGTNYGYTF
d_gene: TRBD2; abundance: NA; v_gene: TRBV18; j_gene: TRBJ2-1; CDR3nt: TGTGCCAGCTCACGACCGGGACAAACTTCTAGCGGGAGGGCCAATGAGCAGTTCTTC; CDR3aa: CASSRPGQTSSGRANEQFF
d_gene: NA; abundance: NA; v_gene: TRBV28; j_gene: TRBJ2-3; CDR3nt: TGTGCCAGCAGTTCTGCGACAAAGAGCACAGATACGCAGTATTTT; CDR3aa: CASSSATKSTDTQYF
d_gene: NA; abundance: NA; v_gene: TRBV30; j_gene: TRBJ1-6; CDR3nt: TGTGCCTGGAGTCCGGTTGGCTATAATTCACCCCTCCACTTT; CDR3aa: CAWSPVGYNSPLHF
d_gene: NA; abundance: NA; v_gene: TRBV6-1; j_gene: TRBJ1-3; CDR3nt: TGTGCCAGCAGTGAAACCTTACGGACAAGGGGCCCGGGCTTCAGTGACACCATATATTTT; CDR3aa: CASSETLRTRGPGFSDTIYF
d_gene: TRBD1; abundance: NA; v_gene: TRBV7-6; j_gene: TRBJ1-2; CDR3nt: TGTGCCAGCAGCCGCCTCAGGACAGGGGGCTACACCTTC; CDR3aa: CASSRLRTGGYTF
d_gene: TRBD1; abundance: few; v_gene: TRBV7-9; j_gene: TRBJ1-1; CDR3nt: TGTGCCAGCAGCTTGACAGGGGGGCGTACTGAAGCTTTCTTT; CDR3aa: CASSLTGGRTEAFF
d_gene: NA; abundance: NA; v_gene: TRBV4-2; j_gene: TRBJ2-7; CDR3nt: TGTGCCAGCAGCCAAGAGGGGGAGCCGAGGTCCTACGAGCAGTACTTC; CDR3aa: CASSQEGEPRSYEQYF
d_gene: NA; abundance: NA; v_gene: TRBV5-1; j_gene: TRBJ2-3; CDR3nt: TGCGCCAGCAGCTTGGTTCAGGGAAGCACAGATACGCAGTATTTT; CDR3aa: CASSLVQGSTDTQYF
d_gene: TRBD1; abundance: NA; v_gene: TRBV2; j_gene: TRBJ2-7; CDR3nt: TGTGCCAGCAGTGCGGGGACAGGGGGCGGTTTTATCCCCTACGAGCAGTACTTC; CDR3aa: CASSAGTGGGFIPYEQYF
d_gene: NA; abundance: NA; v_gene: TRBV19; j_gene: TRBJ2-2; CDR3nt: TGTGCCAGTACCTTAGGGGGGATGAACACCGGGGAGCTGTTTTTT; CDR3aa: CASTLGGMNTGELFF
d_gene: NA; abundance: NA; v_gene: TRBV5-1; j_gene: TRBJ1-1; CDR3nt: TGCGCCAGCAGCTTGGCCCTGGAGACATCTGAAGCTTTCTTT; CDR3aa: CASSLALETSEAFF
d_gene: NA; abundance: NA; v_gene: TRBV30; j_gene: TRBJ2-5; CDR3nt: TGTGCCTGGAGCCCAGGAGTTGGGGGTGAGACCCAGTACTTC; CDR3aa: CAWSPGVGGETQYF
d_gene: TRBD2; abundance: NA; v_gene: TRBV11-3; j_gene: TRBJ2-5; CDR3nt: TGTGCCAGCAGCCCCGGTAGCGGGCCCTCGGAGACCCAGTACTTC; CDR3aa: CASSPGSGPSETQYF
d_gene: NA; abundance: NA; v_gene: TRBV21-1; j_gene: TRBJ2-2; CDR3nt: TGTGCCAGCAGCAAAGCGGGATGGGGAGGGGCCGGGGAGCTGTTTTTT; CDR3aa: CASSKAGWGGAGELFF
d_gene: NA; abundance: NA; v_gene: TRBV5-1; j_gene: TRBJ1-3; CDR3nt: TGCGCCAGCAGCTCGGGGGGCCCTGGAAACACCATATATTTT; CDR3aa: CASSSGGPGNTIYF
d_gene: NA; abundance: few; v_gene: TRBV30; j_gene: TRBJ1-1; CDR3nt: TGTGCCTGGAGTCCGGCGAAATATGAAGCTTTCTTT; CDR3aa: CAWSPAKYEAFF
d_gene: NA; abundance: NA; v_gene: TRBV7-2; j_gene: TRBJ2-7; CDR3nt: TGTGCCAGCAGCTTATCCCTATCCCTCCTTACGTCGTCCGAGCAGTACTTC; CDR3aa: CASSLSLSLLTSSEQYF
d_gene: TRBD1; abundance: few; v_gene: TRBV12-5; j_gene: TRBJ1-1; CDR3nt: TGTGCTAGTGGCCGGGGACAGGGGGCAGGGGCCACTGAAGCTTTCTTT; CDR3aa: CASGRGQGAGATEAFF
d_gene: NA; abundance: NA; v_gene: TRBV7-2; j_gene: TRBJ1-5; CDR3nt: TGTGCCAGCAGCTTTGGTGGGACGGTCCAGCCCCAGCATTTT; CDR3aa: CASSFGGTVQPQHF